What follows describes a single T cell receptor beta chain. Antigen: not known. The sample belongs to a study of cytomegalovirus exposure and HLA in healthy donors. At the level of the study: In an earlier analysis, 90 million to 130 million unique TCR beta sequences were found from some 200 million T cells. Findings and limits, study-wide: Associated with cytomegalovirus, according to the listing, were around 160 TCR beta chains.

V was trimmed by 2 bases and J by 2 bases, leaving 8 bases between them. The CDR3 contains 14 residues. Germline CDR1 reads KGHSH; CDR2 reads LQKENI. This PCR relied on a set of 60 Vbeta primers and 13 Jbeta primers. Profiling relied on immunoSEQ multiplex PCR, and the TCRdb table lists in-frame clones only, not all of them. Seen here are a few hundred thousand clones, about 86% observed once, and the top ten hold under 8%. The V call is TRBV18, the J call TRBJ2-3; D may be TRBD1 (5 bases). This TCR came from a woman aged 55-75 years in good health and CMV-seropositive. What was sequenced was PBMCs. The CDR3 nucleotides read TGTGCCAGCTCACCAAGGGGAAACACAGATACGCAGTATTTT. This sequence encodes CASSPRGNTDTQYF.